These 12 T cell receptor beta chains were sequenced from one sample in a study of blood T cells in healthy people across ages (dated by TCRdb to the mid-2010s). Library preparation used 5' RACE. Sequencing took place on an Illumina HiSeq 2500. The second PCR ran for about 6 to 12 cycles and used a J-beta primer mix along with a sample-barcoded 5' primer. TCRdb reprocessed the public reads (quality trimming at Q25 with fastp, clone calling with MiXCR) and kept in-frame beta chains. Each entry is one CDR3 protein sequence, shown with its most common DNA and genes. This sample comprises about 620,000 distinct CDR3 sequences, under 25% of them detected only once. Of the sample, under 4% falls within the top ten clones. Material for sequencing was blood. The receptor set was obtained from a man between 65 and 85 years old in good health.

This clonotype occurred many times. The rearrangement links TRBV5-1 to TRBJ2-5, with D perhaps TRBD1 or TRBD2 (6 bases each). V lost 4 bases to trimming and J lost 0 bases, with 10 bases between them. Germline V CDR1 and CDR2: SGHRS, YFSETQ. The CDR3 consists of 14 residues. CDR3 sequence: CASSRGEHQETQYF. CDR3 DNA sequence: TGCGCCAGCAGCAGGGGGGAGCACCAAGAGACCCAGTACTTC. The whole variable domain, remainder taken from reference TRBV5-1 and TRBJ2-5, is KAGVTQTPRYLIKTRGQQVTLSCSPISGHRSVSWYQQTPGQGLQFLFEYFSETQRNKGNFPGRFSGRQFSNSRSEMNVSTLELGDSALYLCASSRGEHQETQYFGPGTRLLVL.

V usage is TRBV3-1 and J usage is TRBJ2-3; D call uncertain. The V end was cut by 5 bases, the J end by 4 bases, with 10 bases between. The CDR3 has 13 residues. The V gene's germline CDR1 is LGHDT and CDR2 YNNKEL (reference sequence). The CDR3 loop reads CASSEVEADTQYF. Written as DNA, the CDR3 is TGTGCCAGCAGCGAAGTTGAGGCAGATACGCAGTATTTT.

The gene calls are TRBV4-3 and TRBJ2-4, with D possibly matching TRBD1 (6 bases). Germline V gene sequence: CDR1 LGHNA, CDR2 YSLEER. This CDR3 comprises 16 residues. With 0 bases removed from V and 7 bases from J, the gap between germline ends came to 16 bases. CDR3 nucleotide sequence: TGCGCCAGCAGCCAAGACTTCGCACAGGGTCGGAACATTCAGTACTTC. Its translation is CASSQDFAQGRNIQYF.

Comments on this clonotype: Just one base apart from a much larger clone, this may be a read error. The CDR3 here is CTSSFTSGPEQFF. DNA for the CDR3: TGTACCAGCAGCTTCACCAGCGGGCCTGAGCAGTTCTTC. The chain has TRBV7-9 and TRBJ2-1; D may be TRBD2 (6 bases). CDR1 is SEHNR and CDR2 is FQNEAQ in the germline V gene (reference sequence). The CDR3 contains 13 residues.

In its sample, this clonotype was seen a few times. The gene calls are TRBV30 and TRBJ1-3; no clear D. CDR1 is GTSNPN, CDR2 SVGIG, per germline (reference sequence). This CDR3 contains 11 residues. V was clipped by 4 bases and J by 4 bases, with 5 bases between them. The CDR3 DNA reads TGTGCCTGGACTTACGGAAACACCATATATTTT. Its translation is CAWTYGNTIYF.

The rearrangement links TRBV20-1 to TRBJ1-5; possibly TRBD1 for D (6 bases). There are 14 residues in the CDR3. Trimming pared 5 bases from V and 4 bases from J, leaving 15 bases between. Germline V gene data show CDR1 as DFQATT and CDR2 as SNEGSKA (reference sequence). The CDR3 DNA reads TGCAGTGCTGGGAAACAGGGTCCGAATCAGCCCCAGCATTTT. Amino acids: CSAGKQGPNQPQHF.

This clonotype came up many times. The chain recombines TRBV20-1 with TRBJ2-2; 8 nucleotides match TRBD2. J gave up 5 bases and V 2 bases, and 7 bases lay outside the gene matches. CDR1 DFQATT and CDR2 SNEGSKA come from the germline V gene (reference sequence). The CDR3 has 15 amino acids. The CDR3: CSARPSGSGTGELFF. The CDR3, as DNA: TGCAGTGCTAGACCCAGCGGGAGTGGTACCGGGGAGCTGTTTTTT.

The chain recombines TRBV5-5 with TRBJ2-1; D gene uncertain. Matching the DNA end better, TRBJ2-7 makes the J call doubtful. The germline V gene encodes CDR1 SGHKS and CDR2 YYEKEE (reference sequence). This CDR3 comprises 15 residues. The CDR3, as DNA: TGTGCCAGCAGCCCCAACCACCAGCAGACCTACGAGCAGTACTTC. This codes for CASSPNHQQTYEQYF.

This clonotype was found a few times. The chain uses TRBV4-3 and TRBJ1-4; 8 bases map to TRBD1. Germline V gene lookup returns CDR1 LGHNA and CDR2 YSLEER. The CDR3 consists of 15 residues. V was pared by 2 bases and J by 5 bases, with 4 bases of the junction left unmatched. The CDR3: CASSQSRQGNEKLFF. CDR3 in DNA: TGCGCCAGCAGCCAATCCAGACAGGGGAATGAAAAACTGTTTTTT.

In this sample, this clonotype turned up many times. The CDR3 region is CSVEGLVAHNEQFF. In DNA form, the CDR3 reads TGCAGCGTTGAAGGCCTCGTGGCCCACAATGAGCAGTTCTTC. The chain recombines TRBV29-1 with TRBJ2-1; unclear D gene. V was cut by 1 base and J by 5 bases, with 12 bases left in between. Germline CDR1 SQVTM, CDR2 ANQGSEA. The CDR3 spans 14 residues.

The chain employs TRBV10-3 and TRBJ2-1; D gene unclear. CDR1 is ENHRY and CDR2 is SYGVKD in the germline V gene. The CDR3 spans 13 residues. V lost 4 bases, J lost 7 bases, and 11 bases lay in between. The CDR3 DNA follows: TGTGCCATCAGTGCGAGAGGATGGAATGAGCAGTTCTTC. Residues: CAISARGWNEQFF.

The rearrangement links TRBV20-1 to TRBJ2-1, with D unresolved. Germline V gene sequence: CDR1 DFQATT, CDR2 SNEGSKA (reference sequence). Trimming took 6 bases from V and 6 from J, leaving 15 bases between them. The CDR3 covers 13 residues. The CDR3 DNA sequence: TGCAGTGCCCTTTCCCCGGGCCCCAATGAGCAGTTCTTC. It codes for CSALSPGPNEQFF.